These 30 T cell receptor beta chains came from one sample sequenced in a study of blood T cell repertoires in COVID-19. Some clones are missing from TCRdb's copy, which holds only in-frame ones; the method was immunoSEQ multiplex PCR. The table has about 220,000 clones, around four fifths seen once. Sequencing used peripheral blood. Receptors originate from a woman in her 70s with COVID-19, enrolled during active disease.

The gene calls are TRBV28 and TRBJ1-5, with TRBD1 matching 7 bases. This CDR3 spans 16 amino acids. The V gene's germline CDR1 is MDHEN and CDR2 SYDVKM. V shed 6 bases and J 1 base; nucleotides not matched to a gene: 9. The CDR3 nucleotides are TGTGCCAGCAGCCCGGCGGGGACAGCCAGCAATCAGCCCCAGCATTTT. Translated, it gives CASSPAGTASNQPQHF.

The rearrangement joins TRBV5-1 to TRBJ1-6; D is possibly TRBD1 (6 bases). The length of the CDR3 is 15 residues. Between the trimmed V and J ends, which lost 0 bases and 6 bases, there was a span of 10 bases. Germline loops: CDR1 SGHRS, CDR2 YFSETQ. The DNA of the CDR3 is TGCGCCAGCAGCTTGGTTCAGGGGCCTAATTCACCCCTCCACTTT. It translates to CASSLVQGPNSPLHF.

V and J are TRBV7-2 and TRBJ2-2; D gene unclear. The germline gives CDR1 SGHTA, CDR2 FQGNSA. V was shortened by 4 bases and J by 9 bases, with 9 bases between the two germline ends. CDR3 size: 12 residues. CDR3 protein: CASSSNGRELFF. The DNA of the CDR3 is TGTGCCAGCAGCTCCAATGGCAGGGAGCTGTTTTTT.

This clone has a count of ten or more. V usage is TRBV30 and J usage is TRBJ1-3; D remains unclear. CDR3 length: 15 amino acids. Germline assignment: CDR1 GTSNPN and CDR2 SVGIG (reference sequence). CDR3 sequence reads: CAAQRAAGGGNTIYF. CDR3 in DNA: TGTGCAGCACAGCGTGCTGCCGGAGGTGGAAACACCATATATTTT. Combining the CDR3 with reference TRBV30 and TRBJ1-3 gives the whole variable domain SQTIHQWPATLVQPVGSPLSLECTVEGTSNPNLYWYRQAAGRGLQLLFYSVGIGQISSEVPQNLSASRPQDRQFILSSKKLLLSDSGFYLCAAQRAAGGGNTIYFGEGSWLTVV.

This chain uses TRBV9 with TRBJ1-2; 7 bases map to TRBD1. With 4 bases clipped from V and 5 bases from J, the junction kept 17 bases outside the gene matches. Germline V gives CDR1 SGDLS, CDR2 YYNGEE. The CDR3 is made up of 17 amino acids. CDR3 protein: CASSPRQGPSVDYGYTF. The CDR3 region has the DNA TGTGCCAGCAGCCCCCGACAGGGCCCTTCCGTCGATTATGGCTACACCTTC.

A few counts support this clone. The chain combines TRBV21-1 with TRBJ1-5. TRBV21-1 constitutes a pseudogene. CDR3 length: 15 amino acids. The CDR3, as DNA: TGTGCCAGCAGCTCCGACGGCAGGAGGGATCAGCCCCAGCATTTT. This gives the protein CASSSDGRRDQPQHF.

The chain recombines TRBV7-2 with TRBJ2-3, with TRBD1 matching over 8 bases. V was pared by 3 bases and J by 4 bases, with 6 bases of the junction left unmatched. In germline, CDR1 is SGHTA, CDR2 FQGNSA. The CDR3 length is 15 residues. The CDR3 spells CASSLRTGFADTQYF. CDR3 in DNA: TGTGCCAGCAGCTTGAGGACAGGGTTTGCAGATACGCAGTATTTT.

This clone has just one count. This chain joins TRBV6-5 and TRBJ1-2; D gene uncertain. Germline-derived CDR1 and CDR2 are MNHEY and SVGAGI. Trimming cost V 3 bases and J 2 bases, with 13 bases left between them. The CDR3 has 15 amino acids. The CDR3 here is CASSYQTRGNYGYTF. DNA for the CDR3: TGTGCCAGCAGTTATCAGACGAGAGGGAACTATGGCTACACCTTC.

The chain uses TRBV7-8 and TRBJ2-5; D is possibly TRBD2 (6 bases). The CDR3 contains 17 residues. Germline values: CDR1 SGHVS, CDR2 FQNEAQ. V lost 1 base, J lost 1 base, and 16 bases lay in between. CDR3 residues: CASSLGLGMGGQETQYF. The CDR3 region has the DNA TGTGCCAGCAGCTTAGGGTTGGGAATGGGAGGCCAAGAGACCCAGTACTTC. The variable domain in full, completed from reference TRBV7-8 and TRBJ2-5, reads GAGVSQSPRYKVAKRGQDVALRCDPISGHVSLFWYQQALGQGPEFLTYFQNEAQLDKSGLPSDRFFAERPEGSVSTLKIQRTQQEDSAVYLCASSLGLGMGGQETQYFGPGTRLLVL.

The V and J genes are TRBV18 and TRBJ1-1, with 7 bases lining up with TRBD1. CDR1 and CDR2 (germline): KGHSH, LQKENI. This CDR3 has 13 amino acids. V was pared by 5 bases and J by 7 bases, with 7 bases of the junction left unmatched. CDR3 loop: CASSAGQTFEAFF. Written as DNA, the CDR3 is TGTGCCAGCTCAGCGGGACAGACCTTTGAAGCTTTCTTT.

This chain links TRBV5-5 with TRBJ2-2; no definite D call. Germline values: CDR1 SGHKS, CDR2 YYEKEE (reference sequence). This CDR3 region has 16 residues. V lost 1 base and J 0 bases, leaving 10 bases between the germline ends. CDR3 DNA sequence: TGTGCCAGCAGCTTGTCTAGGTTCGCGAACACCGGGGAGCTGTTTTTT. Its translation: CASSLSRFANTGELFF.

V is TRBV28 and J is TRBJ1-2; D gene unclear. Trimming took 6 bases from V and 4 from J, leaving 24 bases between them. CDR3 size: 17 residues. Germline CDR1 MDHEN, CDR2 SYDVKM. As DNA, the CDR3 is TGTGCCAGCAGCTATCCTATCACGGACCCACTAGGCTATGGCTACACCTTC. Its protein product is CASSYPITDPLGYGYTF.

The V gene is TRBV3-1 (or the pseudogene TRBV3-2), the J gene TRBJ2-2; possible D gene TRBD1, 6 bases. Germline CDR1 is LGHDT and CDR2 is YNNKEL (reference sequence). The V end lost 3 bases, the J end lost 3 bases, and 11 bases lay between the germline ends. The CDR3 is 15 residues long. CDR3 sequence reads: CASSHGQLDTGELFF. CDR3 coding DNA: TGTGCCAGCAGCCATGGACAGCTGGACACCGGGGAGCTGTTTTTT.

The CDR3 region is CASRSSSSPDTQYF. DNA for the CDR3: TGTGCCAGCAGATCGTCTAGTTCCCCAGATACGCAGTATTTT. The chain couples TRBV11-1 to TRBJ2-3; no reliable D call. The CDR3 covers 14 residues. Trimming shortened V by 6 bases and J by 4 bases, and 14 bases separated the two germline ends. Per the germline V gene, CDR1 is SGHAT and CDR2 is FQDESV (reference sequence).

This clone was counted a few times. J is TRBJ1-2 and V is TRBV28; tentative D call: TRBD1 (5 bases). The CDR3 runs 14 residues. Germline-derived CDR1 and CDR2 are MDHEN and SYDVKM. V lost 3 bases and J 5 bases, leaving 13 bases between the germline ends. The CDR3 region is CASSFAGGAYGYTF. The CDR3 DNA reads TGTGCCAGCAGTTTCGCGGGAGGGGCTTATGGCTACACCTTC.

This chain uses TRBV4-3 with TRBJ2-7; TRBD2 agrees at 8 bases. In germline, CDR1 is LGHNA, CDR2 YSLEER. J lost 6 bases, V lost 4 bases, and 17 bases had no gene match. CDR3 length: 17 amino acids. CDR3 protein: CASSLEAGEFSLREQYF. CDR3 DNA: TGCGCCAGCAGCCTAGAAGCGGGAGAATTCTCGTTGCGCGAGCAGTACTTC.

This sequence joins TRBV10-3 and TRBJ1-5; 9 nucleotides align to TRBD1. The CDR3 loop spans 14 amino acids. The germline V gene encodes CDR1 ENHRY and CDR2 SYGVKD. Losses at the gene ends were 4 bases for V and 4 bases for J; bases not matched to a gene: 2. The CDR3 spells CAISVTGGNQPQHF. The CDR3 bases are TGTGCCATCAGTGTGACAGGGGGGAATCAGCCCCAGCATTTT.

The chain is built from TRBV3-1 (or the pseudogene TRBV3-2) and TRBJ1-5; possibly TRBD1 for D (5 bases). The CDR3 is 14 amino acids. CDR1 LGHDT and CDR2 YNNKEL come from the germline V gene (reference sequence). V lost 5 bases, J lost 6 bases, and 14 bases lay in between. In nucleotides, the CDR3 is TGTGCCAGCAGCGCTGCGGGGGGAGGTCAGCCCCAGCATTTT. Protein sequence: CASSAAGGGQPQHF.

The chain has TRBV6-5 and TRBJ1-1; perhaps TRBD1 as D (6 bases). CDR3 length equals 16 residues. V was trimmed by 0 bases and J by 3 bases, leaving 14 bases between them. The germline gives CDR1 MNHEY, CDR2 SVGAGI. The CDR3 here is CASSYSSLTGYTEAFF. As DNA, the CDR3 is TGTGCCAGCAGTTACTCGAGTCTTACAGGGTACACTGAAGCTTTCTTT.

The chain couples TRBV27 to TRBJ1-5, with a tentative D call TRBD1 (5 bases). The CDR3 contains 14 residues. The V gene's germline CDR1 is MNHEY and CDR2 SMNVEV (reference sequence). Trimming took 2 bases from V and 6 from J, leaving 11 bases between them. The CDR3, as DNA: TGTGCCAGCAGTTTAATGGGGCAAGGTCAGCCCCAGCATTTT. Protein: CASSLMGQGQPQHF.

The rearrangement links TRBV7-2 to TRBJ2-7, with D possibly TRBD2 on 6 matching bases. Germline assignment: CDR1 SGHTA and CDR2 FQGNSA. V was shortened by 3 bases and J by 6 bases, with 18 bases between the two germline ends. The CDR3 is made up of 15 amino acids. CDR3 nucleotide sequence: TGTGCCAGCAGCTTGTGGTCCGCGGGACCTTCCGAGCAGTACTTC. As protein: CASSLWSAGPSEQYF.

This clone occurred once. V is TRBV9 and J is TRBJ1-2, with 9 bases lining up with TRBD1. Germline CDR1 SGDLS, CDR2 YYNGEE. Unmatched junction bases numbered 13, after V lost 0 bases and J lost 13 bases. The CDR3 is 15 residues long. The CDR3 reads CASSVDFSGTGLFTF. CDR3 DNA: TGTGCCAGCAGCGTAGATTTCAGCGGGACAGGGTTATTCACCTTC.

In its sample, this clone was seen a few times. The chain couples TRBV30 to TRBJ2-7, with 10 positions matching TRBD1. After removal of 2 bases from V and 6 bases from J, the junction contained 7 bases not matched to a gene. Per the germline V gene, CDR1 is GTSNPN and CDR2 is SVGIG (reference sequence). This CDR3 contains 14 residues. Here the CDR3 reads CAWSSGQGYGEQYF. CDR3 nucleotides: TGTGCCTGGAGTTCGGGACAGGGGTACGGCGAGCAGTACTTC.

V gene TRBV7-2 combines with J gene TRBJ1-5; D remains ambiguous. The V end lost 4 bases, the J end lost 0 bases, and 7 bases lay between the germline ends. Germline-derived CDR1 and CDR2 are SGHTA and FQGNSA. CDR3 length equals 14 residues. In nucleotides, the CDR3 is TGTGCCAGCAGCTCCCGTTATAGCAATCAGCCCCAGCATTTT. Protein sequence: CASSSRYSNQPQHF.

This rearrangement joins TRBV6-5 to TRBJ2-1, with D unresolved. The CDR3 loop spans 14 amino acids. V was shortened by 2 bases and J by 3 bases, with 8 bases between the two germline ends. Germline CDR1 reads MNHEY; CDR2 reads SVGAGI. The CDR3 loop reads CASSYRAGYNEQFF. As DNA, the CDR3 is TGTGCCAGCAGTTACCGTGCAGGCTACAATGAGCAGTTCTTC.

The chain joins TRBV12-3 or TRBV12-4 to TRBJ2-5, with D possibly TRBD2 on 5 matching bases. The CDR3 sequence is 11 residues long. Trimming shortened V by 4 bases and J by 12 bases, and 12 bases separated the two germline ends. CDR3 nucleotides: TGTGCCAGCAGTTCCGGGATTAACAAGTACTTC. It codes for CASSSGINKYF.

The chain combines TRBV11-2 with TRBJ2-7; 7 nucleotides align to TRBD2. V was clipped by 3 bases and J by 2 bases; unmatched bases: 1. The germline CDR1 and CDR2 sequences are SGHAT and FQNNGV. This CDR3 has 13 amino acids. CDR3 nucleotides: TGTGCCAGCAGCTTCCGGGAGGCCTACGAGCAGTACTTC. Residues: CASSFREAYEQYF.

CDR3 coding DNA: TGTGCCAGCAGCGACCCGAGGGACAGGGGGCCTTACAATGAGCAGTTCTTC. Encoded protein: CASSDPRDRGPYNEQFF. The V and J genes are TRBV5-4 and TRBJ2-1; 12 bases align to TRBD1. CDR1 SGHNT and CDR2 YYREEE come from the germline V gene (reference sequence). V lost 4 bases, J lost 4 bases, and 9 bases stayed unmatched. The CDR3 length is 17 residues.

This chain connects TRBV12-3 or TRBV12-4 to TRBJ2-5; D remains unclear. The V gene lost 1 base and the J gene lost 7 bases, with 7 bases spanning the gap. There are 12 residues in the CDR3. The CDR3 nucleotides are TGTGCCAGCAGTTTAGTTGAGTCGACCCAGTACTTC. This codes for CASSLVESTQYF.

The V and J genes are TRBV19 and TRBJ1-1; 8 bases fit TRBD1. Unmatched junction bases numbered 3, after V lost 4 bases and J lost 2 bases. The CDR3 totals 14 residues. Germline CDR1 LNHDA, CDR2 SQIVND (reference sequence). CDR3 nucleotides: TGTGCCAGTAGTAAGGGACAGGACAACACTGAAGCTTTCTTT. Its protein product is CASSKGQDNTEAFF.